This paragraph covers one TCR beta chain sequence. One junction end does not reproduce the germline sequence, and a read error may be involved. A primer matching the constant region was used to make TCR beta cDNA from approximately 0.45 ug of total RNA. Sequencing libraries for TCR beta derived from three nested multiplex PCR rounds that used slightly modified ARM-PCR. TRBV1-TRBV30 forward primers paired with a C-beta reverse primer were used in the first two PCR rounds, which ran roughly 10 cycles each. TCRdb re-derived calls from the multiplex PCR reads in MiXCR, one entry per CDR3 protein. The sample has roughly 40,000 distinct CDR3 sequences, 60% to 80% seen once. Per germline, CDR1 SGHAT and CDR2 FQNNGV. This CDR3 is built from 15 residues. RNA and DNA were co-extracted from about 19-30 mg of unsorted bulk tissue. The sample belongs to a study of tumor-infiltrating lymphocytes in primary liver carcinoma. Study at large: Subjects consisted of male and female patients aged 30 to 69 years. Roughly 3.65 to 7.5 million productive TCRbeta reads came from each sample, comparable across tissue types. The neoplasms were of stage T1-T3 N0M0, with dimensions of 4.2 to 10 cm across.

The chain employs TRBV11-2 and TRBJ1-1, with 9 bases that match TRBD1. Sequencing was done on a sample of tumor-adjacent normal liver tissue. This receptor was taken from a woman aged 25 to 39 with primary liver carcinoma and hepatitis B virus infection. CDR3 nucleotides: TGTGTCAGCAGCCCCGGGACAGGGTGGGACACTGAGGCTTCCTTT. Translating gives CVSSPGTGWDTEASF.